Detailed here is one TCR beta chain. Its antigen is still unknown. The use of a sample-barcoded 5' primer and a J-beta primer mix characterized a second PCR of roughly 6 to 11 cycles. TCRdb fed the 5' RACE reads into MiXCR, producing one record per CDR3 protein. The data hold just over 800,000 distinct CDR3 sequences, with around two thirds observed a single time. These data are taken from a study of blood T cells in healthy people across ages. V gave up 5 bases and J gave up 4 bases, with 17 bases separating them. Germline values: CDR1 SGHAT, CDR2 FQNNGV. This CDR3 is built from 15 residues. All donors came from Russia, were Caucasian and healthy, and spanned ages roughly 6 to 95. Each sample provided at least 5.5 micrograms of extracted total RNA. Study-level results: Relative to aged donors, long-lived donors carried more naive CD4+ cells and displayed higher diversity.

This chain connects TRBV11-2 to TRBJ2-5; D possibly corresponds to TRBD2 (7 bases). The sequence was collected from a young man in good health. The sample taken for sequencing was blood. The CDR3 nucleotides are TGTGCCAGCAGCCCTCCGCCGGGGGGCGGAGAGACCCAGTACTTC. It specifies CASSPPPGGGETQYF.